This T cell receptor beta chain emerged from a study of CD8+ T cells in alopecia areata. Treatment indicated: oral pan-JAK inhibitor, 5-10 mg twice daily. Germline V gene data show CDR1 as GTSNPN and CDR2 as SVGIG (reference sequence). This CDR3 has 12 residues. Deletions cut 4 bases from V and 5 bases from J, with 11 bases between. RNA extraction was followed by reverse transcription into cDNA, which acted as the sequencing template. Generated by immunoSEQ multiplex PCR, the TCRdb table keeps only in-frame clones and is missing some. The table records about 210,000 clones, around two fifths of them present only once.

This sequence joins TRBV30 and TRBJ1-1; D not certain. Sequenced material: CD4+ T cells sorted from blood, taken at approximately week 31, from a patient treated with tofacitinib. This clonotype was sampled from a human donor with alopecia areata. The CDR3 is CAWTRARTEAFF. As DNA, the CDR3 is TGTGCCTGGACCCGGGCCCGGACTGAAGCTTTCTTT.